The 3 T cell receptor beta chains below were found in one sample sequenced in a study of T cell clonotyping in hematopoietic cell transplantation. Generated by immunoSEQ multiplex PCR, the TCRdb table keeps only in-frame clones and is missing some. This sample has roughly 30,000 clones, with 82% found just once. The time point was: recipient sample about 28 days before transplant, after cytoreduction. Sequenced here: peripheral blood mononuclear cells, sampled before stem cell transplant. The source is a man aged 35 to 55 with acute myeloid leukemia. Some clones in this sample may be carry-over from other donors' samples.

The genes are TRBV6-5 and TRBJ2-2; D remains ambiguous. The CDR3 is made up of 13 amino acids. V gave up 6 bases and J gave up 4 bases, with 9 bases separating them. CDR1 MNHEY and CDR2 SVGAGI come from the germline V gene. CDR3 in amino acids: CASSRIVTGELFF. For the CDR3, the DNA is TGTGCCAGCAGCCGGATAGTCACCGGGGAGCTGTTTTTT.

The chain combines TRBV4-2 with TRBJ2-5; 13 nucleotides align to TRBD2. The CDR3 loop spans 18 amino acids. V lost 1 base and J lost 3; bases outside the gene matches: 8. Looked up from germline, CDR1 is LGHNA and CDR2 is YNFKEQ. The CDR3, as DNA: TGTGCCAGCAGCCAAGTAGGGACTAGCGGGGCCGAAGAAGAGACCCAGTACTTC. Translated, it gives CASSQVGTSGAEEETQYF.

The chain joins TRBV30 to TRBJ2-5, with TRBD1 identical over 7 bases. Germline CDR1 and CDR2: GTSNPN and SVGIG (reference sequence). The length of the CDR3 is 13 residues. The J segment lost 5 bases and the V segment lost 6 bases, leaving 9 bases of the junction unmatched. CDR3 protein: CACKTGIPETQYF. The CDR3, as DNA: TGTGCCTGCAAGACAGGGATCCCCGAGACCCAGTACTTC.